Listed here is a single T cell receptor beta chain. Its antigen remains unidentified. This record comes from a study of cytomegalovirus exposure and HLA in healthy donors. Profiling relied on immunoSEQ multiplex PCR, and the TCRdb table lists in-frame clones only, not all of them. The data show some 120,000 clones, approximately 81% seen once. Germline values: CDR1 SNHLY, CDR2 FYNNEI. The CDR3 totals 18 residues. Losses at the gene ends were 2 bases for V and 1 base for J; bases not matched to a gene: 8. Findings of the study overall: The authors enumerated over 150 TCR beta chains as linked to cytomegalovirus. While the bulk of TCR sequences proved rare, some public TCRs turned up in many donors. It was reported that the classifier diagnosed cytomegalovirus status with high specificity and sensitivity in both the original and validation cohorts.

A roughly 120-subject validation cohort, separate from the approximately 690-subject first cohort, supplied the donors. The sequence came from a woman aged 30 to 39 in good health and CMV-seronegative. Sample: PBMCs. V usage is TRBV2 and J usage is TRBJ2-1, with 10 bases aligning to TRBD2. CDR3 bases: TGTGCCAGCAGTGAATTAGCGGGGGGCCCTACTTCCTACAATGAGCAGTTCTTC. This codes for CASSELAGGPTSYNEQFF.